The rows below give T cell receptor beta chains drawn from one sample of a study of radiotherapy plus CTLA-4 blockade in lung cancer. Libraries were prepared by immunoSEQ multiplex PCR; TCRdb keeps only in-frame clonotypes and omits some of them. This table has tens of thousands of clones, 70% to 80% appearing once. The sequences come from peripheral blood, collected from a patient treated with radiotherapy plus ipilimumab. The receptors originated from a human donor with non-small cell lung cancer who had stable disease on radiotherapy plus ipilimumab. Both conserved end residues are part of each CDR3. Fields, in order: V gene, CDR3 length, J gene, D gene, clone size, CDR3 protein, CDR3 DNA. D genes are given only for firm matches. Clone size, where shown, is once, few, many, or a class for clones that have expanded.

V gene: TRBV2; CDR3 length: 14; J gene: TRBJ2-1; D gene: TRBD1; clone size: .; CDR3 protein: CASKGTGRYNEQFF; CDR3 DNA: TGTGCCAGCAAAGGGACAGGCCGCTACAATGAGCAGTTCTTC
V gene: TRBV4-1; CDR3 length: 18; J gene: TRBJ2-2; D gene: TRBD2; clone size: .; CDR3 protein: CASSQGGFAGVGTGELFF; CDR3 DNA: TGCGCCAGCAGCCAAGGGGGGTTCGCGGGGGTCGGTACCGGGGAGCTGTTTTTT
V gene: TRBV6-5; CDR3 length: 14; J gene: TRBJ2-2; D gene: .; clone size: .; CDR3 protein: CASRTRLEAGELFF; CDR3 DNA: TGTGCCAGCAGGACAAGACTAGAAGCCGGGGAGCTGTTTTTT
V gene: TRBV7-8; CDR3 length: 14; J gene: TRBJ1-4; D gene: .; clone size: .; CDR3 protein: CASSLEERRGGLFF; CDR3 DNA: TGTGCCAGCAGCTTAGAAGAGCGGAGGGGAGGACTGTTTTTT
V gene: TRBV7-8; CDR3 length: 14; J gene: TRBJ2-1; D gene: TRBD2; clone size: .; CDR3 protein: CASSVERGRSEQFF; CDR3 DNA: TGTGCCAGCAGCGTAGAGCGGGGCCGGAGTGAGCAGTTCTTC
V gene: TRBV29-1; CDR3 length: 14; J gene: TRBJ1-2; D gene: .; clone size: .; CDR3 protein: CSVEPPVGMGGYTF; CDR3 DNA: TGCAGCGTTGAACCTCCCGTCGGTATGGGTGGCTACACCTTC
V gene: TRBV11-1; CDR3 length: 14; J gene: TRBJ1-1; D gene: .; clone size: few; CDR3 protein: CASSLGGGNTEAFF; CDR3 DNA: TGTGCCAGCAGCTTAGGTGGGGGGAACACTGAAGCTTTCTTT
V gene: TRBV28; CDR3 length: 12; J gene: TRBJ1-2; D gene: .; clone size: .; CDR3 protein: CASSLLSYGYTF; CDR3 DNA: TGTGCCAGCAGTTTACTTAGCTATGGCTACACCTTC
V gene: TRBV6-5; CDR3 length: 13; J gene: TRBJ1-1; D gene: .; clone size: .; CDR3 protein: CASSEASGLEAFF; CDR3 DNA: TGTGCCAGCAGTGAAGCATCCGGGCTTGAAGCTTTCTTT
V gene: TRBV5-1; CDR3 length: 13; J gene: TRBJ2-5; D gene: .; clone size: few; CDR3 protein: CASSASGVGTQYF; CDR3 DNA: TGCGCCAGCAGCGCCTCGGGAGTCGGGACCCAGTACTTC
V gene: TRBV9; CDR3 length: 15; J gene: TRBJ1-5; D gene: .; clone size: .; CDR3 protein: CASSVEAGRDQPQHF; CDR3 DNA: TGTGCCAGCAGCGTAGAGGCAGGGAGAGATCAGCCCCAGCATTTT
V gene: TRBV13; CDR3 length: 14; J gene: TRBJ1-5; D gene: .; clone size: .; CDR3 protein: CASSLGRGNQPQHF; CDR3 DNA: TGTGCCAGCAGCCTGGGGAGGGGCAATCAGCCCCAGCATTTT
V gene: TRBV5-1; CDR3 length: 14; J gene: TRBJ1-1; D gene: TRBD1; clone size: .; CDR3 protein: CATKAGTGGTEAFF; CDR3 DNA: TGCGCCACAAAGGCGGGGACAGGGGGCACTGAAGCTTTCTTT
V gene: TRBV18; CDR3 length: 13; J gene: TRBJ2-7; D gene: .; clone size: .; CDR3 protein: CASSPSLTYEQYF; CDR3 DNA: TGTGCCAGCTCACCATCACTCACCTACGAGCAGTACTTC
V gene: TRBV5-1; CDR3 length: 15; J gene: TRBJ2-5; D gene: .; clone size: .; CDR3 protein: CASSLVARTLETQYF; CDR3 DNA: TGCGCCAGCAGCTTGGTGGCTCGGACTCTAGAGACCCAGTACTTC
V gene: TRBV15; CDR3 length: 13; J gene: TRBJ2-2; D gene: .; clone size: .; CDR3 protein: CATSRGQSGELFF; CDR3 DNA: TGTGCCACCAGCAGAGGGCAGAGCGGGGAGCTGTTTTTT
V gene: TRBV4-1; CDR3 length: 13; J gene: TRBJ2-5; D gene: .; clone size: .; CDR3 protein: CASSQERGQTQYF; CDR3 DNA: TGCGCCAGCAGCCAAGAGAGGGGACAGACCCAGTACTTC
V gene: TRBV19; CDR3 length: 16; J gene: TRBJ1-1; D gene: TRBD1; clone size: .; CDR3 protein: CASSQPQGQQNTEAFF; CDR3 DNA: TGTGCCAGTAGCCAGCCCCAGGGACAGCAGAACACTGAAGCTTTCTTT
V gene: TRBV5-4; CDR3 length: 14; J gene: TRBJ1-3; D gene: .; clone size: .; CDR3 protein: CASSLGVPGNTIYF; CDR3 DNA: TGTGCCAGCAGCTTGGGGGTTCCGGGAAACACCATATATTTT
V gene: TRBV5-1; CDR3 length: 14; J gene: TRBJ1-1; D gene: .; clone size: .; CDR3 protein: CASSLAGSSTEAFF; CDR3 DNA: TGCGCCAGCAGCTTGGCAGGGTCGTCCACTGAAGCTTTCTTT
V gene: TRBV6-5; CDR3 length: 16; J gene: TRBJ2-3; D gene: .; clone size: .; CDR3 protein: CASSYLGVTSSDTQYF; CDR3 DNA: TGTGCCAGCAGTTACTTGGGGGTTACTAGCTCAGATACGCAGTATTTT
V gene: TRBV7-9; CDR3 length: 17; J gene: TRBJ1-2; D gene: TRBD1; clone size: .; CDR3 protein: CASSLVFRGEANYGYTF; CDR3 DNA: TGTGCCAGCAGCTTAGTGTTCAGGGGGGAGGCTAACTATGGCTACACCTTC
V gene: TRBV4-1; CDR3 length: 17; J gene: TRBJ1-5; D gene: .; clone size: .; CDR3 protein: CASSHPTLGHVNQPQHF; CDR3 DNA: TGCGCCAGCAGCCACCCCACCCTAGGACACGTAAATCAGCCCCAGCATTTT
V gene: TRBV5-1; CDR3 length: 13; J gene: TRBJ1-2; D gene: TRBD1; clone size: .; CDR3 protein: CASSLTGAGGYTF; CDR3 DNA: TGCGCCAGCAGCTTGACAGGGGCCGGGGGCTACACCTTC
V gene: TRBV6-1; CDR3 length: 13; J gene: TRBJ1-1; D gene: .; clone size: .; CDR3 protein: CASSDRTDGEAFF; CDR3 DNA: TGTGCCAGCAGTGACAGGACAGATGGTGAAGCTTTCTTT
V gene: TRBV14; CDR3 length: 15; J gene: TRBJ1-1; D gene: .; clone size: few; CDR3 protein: CASSQDFLTNTEAFF; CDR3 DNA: TGTGCCAGCAGCCAAGATTTTCTTACGAACACTGAAGCTTTCTTT
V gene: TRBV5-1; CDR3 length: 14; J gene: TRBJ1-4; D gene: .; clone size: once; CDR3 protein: CASPTEQTNEKLFF; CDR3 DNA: TGCGCCAGCCCCACAGAGCAAACTAATGAAAAACTGTTTTTT
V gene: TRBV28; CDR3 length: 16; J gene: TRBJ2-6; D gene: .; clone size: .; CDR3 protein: CASSSYRRSGANVLTF; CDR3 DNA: TGTGCCAGCAGTTCTTACAGGAGGTCTGGGGCCAACGTCCTGACTTTC
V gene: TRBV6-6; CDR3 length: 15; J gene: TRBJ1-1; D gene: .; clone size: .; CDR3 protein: CATIQGVGASSEAFF; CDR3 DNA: TGTGCCACCATTCAGGGCGTAGGCGCATCCTCTGAAGCTTTCTTT
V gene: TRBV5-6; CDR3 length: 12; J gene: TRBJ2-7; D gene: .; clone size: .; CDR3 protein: CASSTSSYEQYF; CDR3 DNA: TGTGCCAGCAGCACATCTAGTTACGAGCAGTACTTC
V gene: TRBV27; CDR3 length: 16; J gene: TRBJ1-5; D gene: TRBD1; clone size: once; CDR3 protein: CASSRTGRVGNQPQHF; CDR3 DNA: TGTGCCAGCAGTCGGACAGGGCGTGTAGGCAATCAGCCCCAGCATTTT
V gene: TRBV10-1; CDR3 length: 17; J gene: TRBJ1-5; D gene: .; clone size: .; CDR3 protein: CASSVGAGAAPPQPQHF; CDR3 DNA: TGCGCCAGCAGTGTGGGAGCGGGGGCAGCCCCCCCCCAGCCCCAGCATTTT
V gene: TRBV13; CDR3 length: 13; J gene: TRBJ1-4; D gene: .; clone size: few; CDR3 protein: CASSSESDEKLFF; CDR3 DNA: TGTGCCAGCAGCTCCGAGTCCGATGAAAAACTGTTTTTT
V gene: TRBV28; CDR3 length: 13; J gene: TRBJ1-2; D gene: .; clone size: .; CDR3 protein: CASSPPGYYGYTF; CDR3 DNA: TGTGCCAGCAGTCCCCCGGGATACTATGGCTACACCTTC
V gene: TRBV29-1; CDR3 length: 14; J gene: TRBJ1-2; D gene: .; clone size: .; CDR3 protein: CSVARDDLTNGYTF; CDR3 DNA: TGCAGCGTTGCCCGGGACGACCTGACTAATGGCTACACCTTC
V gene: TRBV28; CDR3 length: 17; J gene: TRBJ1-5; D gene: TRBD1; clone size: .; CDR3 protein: CASSLPPRQGRGQPQHF; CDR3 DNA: TGTGCCAGCAGTTTACCCCCTCGACAGGGTCGGGGTCAGCCCCAGCATTTT
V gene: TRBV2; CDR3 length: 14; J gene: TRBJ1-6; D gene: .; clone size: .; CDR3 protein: CASILNGNNSPLHF; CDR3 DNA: TGTGCCAGCATCCTAAATGGGAATAATTCACCCCTCCACTTT
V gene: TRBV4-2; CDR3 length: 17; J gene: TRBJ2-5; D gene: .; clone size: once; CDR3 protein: CASSQGGASRREETQYF; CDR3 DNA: TGTGCCAGCAGCCAAGGTGGGGCATCCAGGCGGGAAGAGACCCAGTACTTC
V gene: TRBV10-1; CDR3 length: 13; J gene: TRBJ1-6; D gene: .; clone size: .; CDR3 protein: CASSDQYNSPLHF; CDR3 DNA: TGCGCCAGCAGTGACCAGTATAATTCACCCCTCCACTTT
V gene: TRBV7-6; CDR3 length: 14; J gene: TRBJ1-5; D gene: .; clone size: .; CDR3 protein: CASSPHPNGQPQHF; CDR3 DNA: TGTGCCAGCAGCCCCCACCCCAATGGCCAGCCCCAGCATTTT
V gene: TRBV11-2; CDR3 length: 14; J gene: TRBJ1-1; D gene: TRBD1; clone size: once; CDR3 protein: CASSLQGAGTEAFF; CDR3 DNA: TGTGCCAGCAGCCTACAGGGGGCTGGGACTGAAGCTTTCTTT
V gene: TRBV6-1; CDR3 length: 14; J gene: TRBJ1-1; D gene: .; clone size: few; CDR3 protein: CASSVDLDFTEAFF; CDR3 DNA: TGTGCCAGCAGTGTAGATCTTGACTTTACTGAAGCTTTCTTT
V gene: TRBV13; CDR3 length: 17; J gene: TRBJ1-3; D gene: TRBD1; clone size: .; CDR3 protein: CASSIRQGRISGNTIYF; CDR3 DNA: TGTGCCAGCAGCATCCGACAGGGTAGGATATCTGGAAACACCATATATTTT
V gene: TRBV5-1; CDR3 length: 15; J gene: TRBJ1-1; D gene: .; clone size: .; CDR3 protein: CASSSPGILNTEAFF; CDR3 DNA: TGCGCCAGCAGCTCCCCAGGGATATTGAACACTGAAGCTTTCTTT
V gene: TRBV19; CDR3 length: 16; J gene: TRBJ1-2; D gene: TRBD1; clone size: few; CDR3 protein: CASRDFYRGSDYGYTF; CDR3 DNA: TGTGCCAGTAGAGACTTTTACAGGGGGTCAGACTATGGCTACACCTTC
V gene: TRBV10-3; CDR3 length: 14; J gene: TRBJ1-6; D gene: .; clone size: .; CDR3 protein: CAIRGGQSNSPLHF; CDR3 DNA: TGTGCCATCAGGGGCGGACAGAGCAATTCACCCCTCCACTTT
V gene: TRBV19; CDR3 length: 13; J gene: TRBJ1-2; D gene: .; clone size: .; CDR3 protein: CASSISRNYGYTF; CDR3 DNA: TGTGCCAGTAGTATCTCAAGAAACTATGGCTACACCTTC
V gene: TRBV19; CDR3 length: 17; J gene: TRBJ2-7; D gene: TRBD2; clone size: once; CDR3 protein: CASSIGLAGASSYEQYF; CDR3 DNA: TGTGCCAGTAGTATCGGGCTAGCGGGGGCCAGCTCCTACGAGCAGTACTTC
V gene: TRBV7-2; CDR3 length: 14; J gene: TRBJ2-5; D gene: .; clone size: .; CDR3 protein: CASSPHYGTETQYF; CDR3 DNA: TGTGCCAGCAGCCCCCACTACGGGACGGAGACCCAGTACTTC
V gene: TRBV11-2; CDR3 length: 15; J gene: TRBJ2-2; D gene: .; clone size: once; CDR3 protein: CASSLTHGNTGELFF; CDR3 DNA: TGTGCCAGCAGCTTAACCCACGGGAACACCGGGGAGCTGTTTTTT
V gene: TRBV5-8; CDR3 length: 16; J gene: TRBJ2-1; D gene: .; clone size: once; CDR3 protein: CASSLGVLGSYNEQFF; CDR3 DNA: TGTGCCAGCAGCTTGGGGGTTTTAGGGTCCTACAATGAGCAGTTCTTC
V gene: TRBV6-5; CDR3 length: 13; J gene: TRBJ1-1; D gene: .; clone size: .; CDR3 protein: CASRLTGNTEAFF; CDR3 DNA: TGTGCCAGCAGACTCACAGGGAACACTGAAGCTTTCTTT